A single sample is the source of the 31 T cell receptor beta chains below, sequenced in a study of radiotherapy plus CTLA-4 blockade in lung cancer (dated by TCRdb to 2017 to 2018). To prepare the library, the immunoSEQ multiplex PCR assay was applied. TCRdb carries this immuneACCESS record with in-frame sequences only. Its versions omit some clonotypes, under half of them owing to an unresolved V gene in the studies checked, with the rest unexplained. Across this sample there are more than 10,000 clones, with around 84% seen only once. Of the sample, around 32% is held by the ten largest clones. Here the sequenced sample was peripheral blood, taken from a patient treated with radiotherapy plus ipilimumab. These TCRs come from a human donor with non-small cell lung cancer that progressed on radiotherapy plus ipilimumab.

This clone was observed once. The rearrangement uses TRBV21-1 and TRBJ2-3; the table's D call TRBD2 went unverified against the DNA. TRBV21-1 is marked as a pseudogene. This CDR3 spans 15 amino acids. CDR3 DNA: TGTGCCAGCAGCAAAGGAGGAAACTACACAGATACGCAGTATTTT. The encoded protein is CASSKGGNYTDTQYF.

The chain links TRBV7-5 to TRBJ2-6; the table's TRBD1 call for D was not verified on the DNA. TRBV7-5 is marked as a pseudogene. CDR3 length: 17 amino acids. The CDR3 region has the DNA TGTGCCAGAATTGCAGTAAGTAGACAAAGTCGGGCCAACGTCCTGACTTTC. Translation: CARIAVSRQSRANVLTF.

This clone was observed a few times. The CDR3 bases are TGTGCCAGCAGCCCGGACAGCTTCGGGGAAAAACTGTTTTTT. As protein: CASSPDSFGEKLFF. The genes are TRBV7-9 and TRBJ1-4, with TRBD1 as a possible D gene (6 bases). The CDR3 extends over 14 amino acids. Trimming stripped 5 bases from V and 8 bases from J, with 15 bases between. Germline CDR1 is SEHNR and CDR2 is FQNEAQ (reference sequence).

The V call is TRBV9, the J call TRBJ2-2; D might be TRBD2 (5 bases). Germline values: CDR1 SGDLS, CDR2 YYNGEE. V dropped 4 bases and J dropped 6 bases, with 10 bases sitting between them. This CDR3 spans 13 amino acids. The CDR3 region is CASSKGLSGELFF. The DNA for the CDR3 is TGTGCCAGCAGCAAAGGACTCTCCGGGGAGCTGTTTTTT. The variable domain in full, with the rest retrieved from reference TRBV9 and TRBJ2-2, is DSGVTQTPKHLITATGQRVTLRCSPRSGDLSVYWYQQSLDQGLQFLIQYYNGEERAKGNILERFSAQQFPDLHSELNLSSLELGDSALYFCASSKGLSGELFFGEGSRLTVL.

The chain has TRBV7-2 and TRBJ1-6; D ambiguous. With 4 bases removed from V and 7 bases from J, the gap between germline ends came to 5 bases. Looked up from germline, CDR1 is SGHTA and CDR2 is FQGNSA. The CDR3 length is 12 residues. Written as DNA, the CDR3 is TGTGCCAGCAGCTACGCCAATTCACCCCTCCACTTT. Its translation: CASSYANSPLHF.

This sequence joins TRBV14 and TRBJ1-2; D is undetermined. V was shortened by 1 base and J by 9 bases, with 12 bases between the two germline ends. CDR3 length: 13 amino acids. Per germline, CDR1 SGHDN and CDR2 FVKESK. This chain's CDR3 is CASSQAPPVSYTF. CDR3 DNA: TGTGCCAGCAGCCAAGCCCCCCCAGTGAGCTACACCTTC.

The rearrangement uses TRBV7-3 and TRBJ2-5; 7 nucleotides line up with TRBD1. Germline V lookup: CDR1 SGHTA, CDR2 FQGTGA. There are 13 residues in the CDR3. V lost 3 bases and J lost 5; bases outside the gene matches: 3. CDR3 sequence (DNA): TGTGCCAGCAGCTTGAGCAGGGGGGAGACCCAGTACTTC. Translation: CASSLSRGETQYF.

This rearrangement joins TRBV7-2 to TRBJ1-1; TRBD1 is a possible D gene (5 bases). V was clipped by 3 bases and J by 1 base, with 9 bases between them. The CDR3 contains 14 residues. The germline gives CDR1 SGHTA, CDR2 FQGNSA. The CDR3 DNA is TGTGCCAGCAGCTTCTCCCAGGGGAACACTGAAGCTTTCTTT. Translation: CASSFSQGNTEAFF.

The gene calls are TRBV5-1 and TRBJ2-1; 8 bases agree with TRBD2. V dropped 0 bases and J dropped 0; count of bases not matched to a gene: 5. Germline V gene sequence: CDR1 SGHRS, CDR2 YFSETQ. CDR3 length equals 17 residues. The DNA of the CDR3 is TGCGCCAGCAGCTTGGAACCCGGGACTAGCTCCTACAATGAGCAGTTCTTC. Translated: CASSLEPGTSSYNEQFF.

The V and J genes are TRBV4-1 and TRBJ1-1; D remains unclear. Trimming stripped 3 bases from V and 4 bases from J, with 6 bases between. This CDR3 is 12 amino acids long. The germline gives CDR1 MGHRA, CDR2 YSYEKL. The CDR3 loop reads CASSQVGTEAFF. The CDR3 coding sequence is TGCGCCAGCAGCCAGGTGGGCACTGAAGCTTTCTTT.

The J gene is TRBJ1-1, the V gene TRBV18; D ambiguous. The germline V gene encodes CDR1 KGHSH and CDR2 LQKENI. Deletions cut 3 bases from V and 1 base from J, with 6 bases between. This CDR3 spans 13 amino acids. CDR3 protein: CASSPVGNTEAFF. CDR3 DNA sequence: TGTGCCAGCTCACCTGTAGGGAACACTGAAGCTTTCTTT.

This chain joins TRBV6-5 and TRBJ2-5; D may correspond to TRBD1 or TRBD2 (5 bases each). Between the trimmed V and J ends, which lost 3 bases and 2 bases, there was a span of 10 bases. Germline CDR1 reads MNHEY; CDR2 reads SVGAGI. The CDR3 loop spans 14 amino acids. The CDR3 sequence: CASSYRDLQETQYF. CDR3 nucleotides: TGTGCCAGCAGTTATCGGGACCTTCAAGAGACCCAGTACTTC.

This clone was picked up a small number of times. The V and J genes are TRBV6-1 and TRBJ1-5; 9 positions match TRBD1. The CDR3 contains 15 residues. Germline V gene sequence: CDR1 MNHNS, CDR2 SASEGT. Trimming cost V 6 bases and J 3 bases; bases outside gene matches: 6. CDR3 DNA sequence: TGTGCCAGCAGGCCGGGACAGGGAAACAATCAGCCCCAGCATTTT. It translates to CASRPGQGNNQPQHF.

Points on this clone: A junction end diverges from the germline sequence, so it may reflect a read error. This chain uses TRBV7-7 with TRBJ2-1, with D unclear. The CDR3 is 14 residues long. Germline assignment: CDR1 SSHAT and CDR2 FNYEAQ (reference sequence). This CDR3 is CASSVGFEYNEQFF. The CDR3 nucleotides read TGTGCTAGCAGCGTGGGGTTTGAGTACAATGAGCAGTTCTTC.

The CDR3 here is CASRNSGWEETQYF. CDR3 nucleotide sequence: TGTGCCAGCAGAAATAGCGGGTGGGAGGAGACCCAGTACTTC. The V gene is TRBV6-1, the J gene TRBJ2-5; 7 nucleotides agree with TRBD2. CDR1 and CDR2 (germline): MNHNS, SASEGT. Trimming cost V 6 bases and J 5 bases; bases outside gene matches: 9. This CDR3 contains 14 residues.

The chain is built from TRBV4-1 and TRBJ1-5; D is undetermined. Trimming shortened V by 4 bases and J by 6 bases, and 16 bases separated the two germline ends. Germline V gives CDR1 MGHRA, CDR2 YSYEKL. The length of the CDR3 is 15 residues. CDR3 sequence (DNA): TGCGCCAGCAGCCTCCACGGACTGGCGTCTCAGCCCCAGCATTTT. Its translation is CASSLHGLASQPQHF.

V usage is TRBV5-7 and J usage is TRBJ2-2; TRBD1 is a possible D gene (6 bases). TRBV5-7 is given ORF status, its function remaining uncertain. The CDR3 is made up of 16 amino acids. Deletions cut 1 base from V and 4 bases from J, with 14 bases between. The DNA of the CDR3 is TGTGCCAGCAGCTTGTTGGGGGCTGGCCGCACCGGGGAGCTGTTTTTT. Its translation is CASSLLGAGRTGELFF.

The chain uses TRBV27 and TRBJ2-5; D unresolved. The CDR3 spans 15 residues. Trimming pared 3 bases from V and 4 bases from J, leaving 15 bases between. CDR1 and CDR2 from the germline V gene are MNHEY and SMNVEV (reference sequence). The CDR3 nucleotides read TGTGCCAGCAGTTTGAAGACTGGACCCTCAGAGACCCAGTACTTC. This encodes CASSLKTGPSETQYF.

In nucleotides, the CDR3 is TGTGCCAGCAGCTTAGGATTCACAGATACGCAGTATTTT. Translated: CASSLGFTDTQYF. The chain recombines TRBV7-2 with TRBJ2-3; D unresolved. Trimming removed 1 base from V and 2 bases from J, with 4 bases in between. Germline CDR1 reads SGHTA; CDR2 reads FQGNSA. The length of the CDR3 is 13 residues.

The CDR3 nucleotides are TGTGCCAGCTTCGACAGGGTGAACACTGAAGCTTTCTTT. This encodes CASFDRVNTEAFF. The J gene is TRBJ1-1, the V gene TRBV5-4, with TRBD1 matching over 7 bases. The J segment lost 0 bases and the V segment lost 7 bases, leaving 3 bases of the junction unmatched. The germline gives CDR1 SGHNT, CDR2 YYREEE (reference sequence). The CDR3 sequence is 13 residues long.

V and J are TRBV6-8 and TRBJ2-1; TRBD1 might be the D (6 bases). Trimming took 7 bases from V and 12 from J, leaving 13 bases between them. The CDR3 has 11 amino acids. Germline V gene data show CDR1 as MNHGY and CDR2 as SAAAGT. In DNA, the CDR3 is TGTGCCAGCAACTCAGGGGTAGGGCAGTTCTTC. It encodes CASNSGVGQFF.

The V call is TRBV2, the J call TRBJ1-1; perhaps TRBD1 as D (6 bases). The CDR3 sequence is 14 residues long. V dropped 3 bases and J dropped 6 bases, with 14 bases sitting between them. CDR1 is SNHLY and CDR2 is FYNNEI in the germline V gene. The CDR3 reads CASSDWGALAEAFF. CDR3 DNA: TGTGCCAGCAGTGATTGGGGGGCTTTGGCTGAAGCTTTCTTT.

The chain is built from TRBV19 and TRBJ2-1, with TRBD1 matching 10 bases. The CDR3 contains 15 residues. V shed 4 bases and J 2 bases; nucleotides not matched to a gene: 2. The V gene's germline CDR1 is LNHDA and CDR2 SQIVND (reference sequence). CDR3 sequence reads: CASSTGQGPYNEQFF. CDR3 DNA: TGTGCCAGTAGTACGGGACAGGGGCCCTACAATGAGCAGTTCTTC.

V usage is TRBV6-6 and J usage is TRBJ2-7; 9 bases are shared with TRBD1. The germline CDR1 and CDR2 sequences are MNHNY and SVGAGI (reference sequence). The CDR3 runs 16 residues. J gave up 5 bases and V 0 bases, and 8 bases lay outside the gene matches. CDR3 bases: TGTGCCAGCAGTTACTCGGCATGGGACAGGGAAAACGAGCAGTACTTC. As protein: CASSYSAWDRENEQYF.

V is TRBV5-1 and J is TRBJ2-3; 9 nucleotides agree with TRBD2. The CDR3 consists of 19 residues. J lost 1 base, V lost 6 bases, and 18 bases had no gene match. The germline CDR1 and CDR2 sequences are SGHRS and YFSETQ. Here the CDR3 DNA reads TGCGCCAGCAACCGCGCCGTTAGCGGGGGCCCCGGGGGCACAGATACGCAGTATTTT. Translating gives CASNRAVSGGPGGTDTQYF.

V usage is TRBV6-5 and J usage is TRBJ2-1, with D tentatively TRBD2 (7 bases). The V gene's germline CDR1 is MNHEY and CDR2 SVGAGI. The V and J ends lost 1 base and 9 bases respectively, with 13 bases between them. This CDR3 is built from 14 residues. The CDR3 DNA reads as TGTGCCAGCAGTTACTTGGGGGGGCTGGCTGAGCAGTTCTTC. Translated, it gives CASSYLGGLAEQFF.

This clone was seen only a few times. The V call is TRBV19, the J call TRBJ1-2; D is undetermined. Trimming took off 5 bases at V and 0 bases at J, with 7 bases between the two ends. The CDR3 consists of 13 residues. CDR1 is LNHDA and CDR2 is SQIVND in the germline V gene (reference sequence). The CDR3 region is CASSGPSNYGYTF. DNA for the CDR3: TGTGCCAGTAGTGGACCTTCTAACTATGGCTACACCTTC.

V usage is TRBV7-9 and J usage is TRBJ2-4; 9 bases align to TRBD2. V gave up 0 bases and J gave up 7 bases; unmatched junction bases: 4. Germline V CDR1 and CDR2: SEHNR, FQNEAQ (reference sequence). The CDR3 has 15 residues. CDR3 loop: CASSLAAGGPNIQYF. In DNA form, the CDR3 reads TGTGCCAGCAGCTTAGCGGCGGGGGGGCCTAACATTCAGTACTTC. The full variable domain, its missing parts supplied by reference TRBV7-9 and TRBJ2-4, is DTGVSQNPRHKITKRGQNVTFRCDPISEHNRLYWYRQTLGQGPEFLTYFQNEAQLEKSRLLSDRFSAERPKGSFSTLEIQRTEQGDSAMYLCASSLAAGGPNIQYFGAGTRLSVL.

This clone was detected a few times. V is TRBV6-1 and J is TRBJ1-2; 7 bases match TRBD1. With 4 bases clipped from V and 5 bases from J, the junction kept 4 bases outside the gene matches. CDR3 length: 13 amino acids. Germline V gives CDR1 MNHNS, CDR2 SASEGT. The CDR3 spells CASSVDREYGYTF. The CDR3 DNA sequence: TGTGCCAGCAGTGTCGACAGGGAGTATGGCTACACCTTC.

The CDR3 region is CASTDPTMNTEAFF. CDR3 in DNA: TGTGCCAGCACGGACCCAACCATGAACACTGAAGCTTTCTTT. V usage is TRBV6-5 and J usage is TRBJ1-1; D not certain. Germline CDR1 reads MNHEY; CDR2 reads SVGAGI. CDR3 length: 14 residues. V was cut by 7 bases and J by 0 bases, with 12 bases left in between.

The rearrangement joins TRBV6-1 to TRBJ1-5; D ambiguous. The CDR3 totals 12 residues. CDR1 is MNHNS, CDR2 SASEGT, per germline. V was clipped by 5 bases and J by 6 bases, with 8 bases between them. The CDR3 loop reads CASSRFSQPQHF. The DNA of the CDR3 is TGTGCCAGCAGTAGATTTAGTCAGCCCCAGCATTTT.